The 22 T cell receptor beta chains below come from one sample, sequenced in a study of shared clonotypes between healthy human individuals. Profiling relied on immunoSEQ multiplex PCR, and the TCRdb table lists in-frame clones only, not all of them. This sample has roughly 500,000 clones, with 90% to 96% found just once. Sequenced: naive CD4+ T cells sorted from blood. The subset was: CD45RA+ positively selected. These receptors were obtained from a woman in her thirties in good health.

The V gene is TRBV28, the J gene TRBJ1-5, with a tentative D call TRBD1 (6 bases). The germline V gene encodes CDR1 MDHEN and CDR2 SYDVKM. V lost 2 bases and J lost 0, with 11 bases in between. This CDR3 region has 16 residues. The CDR3 DNA is TGTGCCAGCAGTTTACTTGGACAGAATAGCAATCAGCCCCAGCATTTT. This gives the protein CASSLLGQNSNQPQHF.

J is TRBJ2-7 and V is TRBV5-1; 8 bases are shared with TRBD1. The V gene end was trimmed by 4 bases and the J gene end by 3 bases; junction bases not matched to a gene: 3. The CDR3 contains 13 residues. Germline assignment: CDR1 SGHRS and CDR2 YFSETQ. The CDR3 spells CASSVDRDYEQYF. CDR3 sequence (DNA): TGCGCCAGCAGCGTGGACAGGGACTACGAGCAGTACTTC.

The chain combines TRBV28 with TRBJ1-4, with a weak D call TRBD1 (5 bases). Germline V lookup: CDR1 MDHEN, CDR2 SYDVKM. Trimming left V 4 bases short and J 7 bases short, with 16 bases between. The CDR3 consists of 15 residues. The CDR3 bases are TGTGCCAGCAGTTCGGGGGGAAGGTCTGGTGAAAAACTGTTTTTT. Amino acids: CASSSGGRSGEKLFF.

The rearrangement uses TRBV18 and TRBJ2-4; the D call may be TRBD1 or TRBD2 (6 bases each). V was cut by 6 bases and J by 8 bases, with 8 bases left in between. CDR1 and CDR2 (germline): KGHSH, LQKENI. This CDR3 comprises 11 residues. The CDR3 bases are TGTGCCAGCTCTAGGGGGGACATTCAGTACTTC. Translation: CASSRGDIQYF.

The V call is TRBV14, the J call TRBJ1-2, with TRBD1 matching over 12 bases. The germline V gene encodes CDR1 SGHDN and CDR2 FVKESK. CDR3 length: 17 amino acids. After removal of 3 bases from V and 6 bases from J, the junction contained 11 bases not matched to a gene. This CDR3 is CASSQDIPGQGANGYTF. CDR3 bases: TGTGCCAGCAGCCAGGATATACCGGGACAGGGGGCAAATGGCTACACCTTC.

The chain couples TRBV28 to TRBJ1-5; D is undetermined. CDR3 length: 14 residues. Germline CDR1 MDHEN, CDR2 SYDVKM. The V gene lost 5 bases and the J gene lost 7 bases, with 15 bases spanning the gap. The CDR3 loop is CASSPAGSDQPQHF. The CDR3 bases are TGTGCCAGCAGTCCCGCCGGTTCTGACCAGCCCCAGCATTTT.

The chain carries TRBV28 and TRBJ1-5; weak D call: TRBD1 (6 bases). Trimming removed 3 bases from V and 0 bases from J, with 15 bases in between. Germline CDR1 MDHEN, CDR2 SYDVKM. This CDR3 has 17 amino acids. This chain's CDR3 is CASSFLRDMYSNQPQHF. CDR3 nucleotide sequence: TGTGCCAGCAGTTTCCTCCGGGACATGTATAGCAATCAGCCCCAGCATTTT.

The rearrangement links TRBV29-1 to TRBJ2-3, with D perhaps matching TRBD2 (5 bases). Germline V lookup: CDR1 SQVTM, CDR2 ANQGSEA. The CDR3 is 16 residues long. V lost 3 bases to trimming and J lost 0 bases, with 16 bases between them. CDR3 sequence reads: CSVDRGGGHSTDTQYF. DNA for the CDR3: TGCAGCGTTGATCGGGGTGGCGGGCACAGCACAGATACGCAGTATTTT.

The J gene is TRBJ2-3, the V gene TRBV7-2; D remains ambiguous. V shed 9 bases and J shed 3 bases, with 7 bases lying between them. CDR1 is SGHTA, CDR2 FQGNSA, per germline. This CDR3 is 11 amino acids long. The CDR3 DNA follows: TGTGCCAGTACCGCGACAGATACGCAGTATTTT. It translates to CASTATDTQYF.

The chain couples TRBV11-3 to TRBJ1-2; D is uncertain. The CDR3 covers 17 residues. Trimming shortened V by 0 bases and J by 5 bases, and 19 bases separated the two germline ends. Germline CDR1 SGHNT, CDR2 YENEEA. The CDR3 nucleotides read TGTGCCAGCAGCTTAGATTCCAGAGCCGCATACTTATATGGCTACACCTTC. Translating it yields CASSLDSRAAYLYGYTF.

The V gene is TRBV7-9, the J gene TRBJ2-2; the D is unclear. The CDR3 has 16 amino acids. Germline V gene data show CDR1 as SEHNR and CDR2 as FQNEAQ (reference sequence). V was clipped by 5 bases and J by 4 bases, with 17 bases between them. The CDR3 loop is CASSPAQPIFTGELFF. The CDR3 coding sequence is TGTGCCAGCAGCCCTGCTCAGCCCATCTTCACCGGGGAGCTGTTTTTT.

The CDR3 coding sequence is TGTGCCAGCAGCTTGGAGCACAGCACAGAGACCCAGTACTTC. It translates to CASSLEHSTETQYF. The V and J genes are TRBV5-4 and TRBJ2-5; D is ambiguous. V was trimmed by 0 bases and J by 4 bases, leaving 10 bases between them. Germline CDR1 reads SGHNT; CDR2 reads YYREEE (reference sequence). This CDR3 is built from 14 residues.

The rearrangement joins TRBV7-9 to TRBJ2-6; no reliable D call. V shed 5 bases and J shed 4 bases, with 9 bases lying between them. The germline gives CDR1 SEHNR, CDR2 FQNEAQ (reference sequence). The CDR3 spans 14 residues. Here the CDR3 reads CASSKSPGANVLTF. The DNA for the CDR3 is TGTGCCAGCAGCAAGTCCCCGGGGGCCAACGTCCTGACTTTC.

CDR3 sequence (DNA): TGTGCCAGCAGTAACCTGATCCCCGCCACTGAAGCTTTCTTT. Translated: CASSNLIPATEAFF. This chain links TRBV28 with TRBJ1-1; D remains unclear. This CDR3 has 14 amino acids. Germline V gene data show CDR1 as MDHEN and CDR2 as SYDVKM. With 5 bases removed from V and 4 bases from J, the gap between germline ends came to 14 bases.

The chain combines TRBV5-1 with TRBJ2-1; TRBD2 agrees at 12 bases. CDR3 size: 15 residues. Germline values: CDR1 SGHRS, CDR2 YFSETQ. The V gene end was trimmed by 4 bases and the J gene end by 4 bases; junction bases not matched to a gene: 3. The CDR3 sequence is CASSRGTSGYNEQFF. The CDR3 DNA sequence: TGCGCCAGCAGCCGAGGGACTAGCGGGTACAATGAGCAGTTCTTC.

J is TRBJ2-7 and V is TRBV5-5, with TRBD1 identical over 8 bases. The germline CDR1 and CDR2 sequences are SGHKS and YYEKEE (reference sequence). Losses at the gene ends were 0 bases for V and 2 bases for J; bases not matched to a gene: 4. The CDR3 runs 15 residues. CDR3 region: CASSLESTGAYEQYF. The CDR3 DNA reads as TGTGCCAGCAGCTTGGAATCGACAGGGGCCTACGAGCAGTACTTC.

This clone was seen only once. The chain combines TRBV18 with TRBJ2-7; D is unresolved. The CDR3 is 12 amino acids. Between the trimmed V and J ends, which lost 6 bases and 6 bases, there was a span of 12 bases. The germline V gene encodes CDR1 KGHSH and CDR2 LQKENI. CDR3 nucleotides: TGTGCCAGCTCTCTGCTACCGGGCGAGCAGTACTTC. The encoded protein is CASSLLPGEQYF.

This clone was counted a single time. The chain is built from TRBV19 and TRBJ2-7; 12 bases agree with TRBD2. The CDR3 is made up of 15 amino acids. The ends lost 9 bases at V and 3 bases at J; junction bases unmatched: 9. Germline CDR1 LNHDA, CDR2 SQIVND (reference sequence). As DNA, the CDR3 is TGTGCCAGCAGAGACAAGACTAGCGGGAGCTACGAGCAGTACTTC. It yields the protein CASRDKTSGSYEQYF.

The chain has TRBV28 and TRBJ1-2; the D is unclear. CDR1 is MDHEN, CDR2 SYDVKM, per germline. This CDR3 spans 14 amino acids. V was trimmed by 6 bases and J by 4 bases, leaving 15 bases between them. CDR3 loop: CASSSASGLYGYTF. The CDR3, as DNA: TGTGCCAGCAGCTCAGCGTCAGGTCTCTATGGCTACACCTTC.

As regards this clone: This specimen includes other DNA sequences encoding the same CDR3. V is TRBV27 and J is TRBJ2-2; D call uncertain. Germline CDR1 and CDR2: MNHEY and SMNVEV (reference sequence). The V end was cut by 4 bases, the J end by 7 bases, with 7 bases between. The length of the CDR3 is 12 residues. The chain's CDR3 is CASSSGFGELFF. CDR3 sequence (DNA): TGTGCCAGCAGTTCTGGTTTCGGGGAGCTGTTTTTT.

The chain employs TRBV7-9 and TRBJ2-1, with 7 bases fitting TRBD2. This CDR3 is built from 14 residues. The V gene end was trimmed by 8 bases and the J gene end by 4 bases; junction bases not matched to a gene: 8. Per germline, CDR1 SEHNR and CDR2 FQNEAQ (reference sequence). CDR3 sequence reads: CASLGRESYNEQFF. CDR3 sequence (DNA): TGTGCCAGCTTAGGGCGGGAGAGTTACAATGAGCAGTTCTTC. The variable domain in full, completed from reference TRBV7-9 and TRBJ2-1, reads DTGVSQNPRHKITKRGQNVTFRCDPISEHNRLYWYRQTLGQGPEFLTYFQNEAQLEKSRLLSDRFSAERPKGSFSTLEIQRTEQGDSAMYLCASLGRESYNEQFFGPGTRLTVL.

The CDR3 region is CATMDSYAYEQYF. CDR3 DNA: TGTGCCACTATGGACAGTTATGCCTACGAGCAGTACTTC. The chain has TRBV2 and TRBJ2-7; D is possibly TRBD1 (6 bases). The germline gives CDR1 SNHLY, CDR2 FYNNEI. The CDR3 is 13 amino acids. V was shortened by 10 bases and J by 2 bases, with 15 bases between the two germline ends.